This TCR beta chain derives from a study of CD8 T cells in ankylosing spondylitis. Broader study findings: It was reported that disease-linked clones were significantly enriched in matched ankylosing spondylitis synovial fluid.

It was by quantitative 5'-RACE with molecular barcodes that TCR beta libraries were made. TCRdb reprocessed the 5' RACE reads via MiXCR and lists one record per CDR3 protein. Of about 39,000 distinct CDR3 sequences listed, 2.5% to 3.5% were seen once; the top ten hold 2.5% to 3%. The trim removed 5 bases at V and 0 bases at J, leaving 6 bases unmatched. This CDR3 is built from 16 residues. Germline assignment: CDR1 SGDLS and CDR2 YYNGEE. This clonotype has a count of ten or more. The antigen remains unidentified. Sequenced sample: blood, either unsorted or a sorted T cell fraction (not recorded which). The receptor was isolated from a male donor with ankylosing spondylitis or in good health (not recorded which). The chain uses TRBV9 and TRBJ2-2, with 8 bases identical to TRBD2. CDR3 residues: CASRRGSGANTGELFF. DNA of the CDR3: TGTGCCAGCAGGAGGGGTAGCGGGGCGAACACCGGGGAGCTGTTTTTT.